Detailed here is one T cell receptor (beta chain). Its antigen is still unknown. Trimming pared 8 bases from V and 1 base from J, leaving 20 bases between. The CDR3 contains 15 residues. Germline V gives CDR1 GTSNPN, CDR2 SVGIG (reference sequence). The PCR used 60 Vbeta and 13 Jbeta primers. In the authors' workflow: Approximately 11 million shared chains were among 80 million or so unique TCR beta chains counted in a later analysis. Libraries were prepared by immunoSEQ multiplex PCR; TCRdb keeps only in-frame clonotypes and omits some of them. D and trimming come from the DNA, and the V and J calls and clone size come from that table. The data show fewer than 150,000 clones, roughly 80% seen once. This specimen belongs to a study of cytomegalovirus exposure and HLA in healthy donors. General study points: Analyzed later, association rates of TCRs varied across HLA loci, with DRB1 most and HLA-C fewest. Previously analyzed data showed that most TCR beta V segments were productive at a frequency of about 87% or about 30%.

Specimen: PBMCs. This sequence originates from a male donor in good health and CMV-seronegative. The chain joins TRBV30 to TRBJ1-1, with D perhaps matching TRBD1 (5 bases). CDR3 region: CAARPFRQKNTEAFF. CDR3 coding DNA: TGTGCCGCACGTCCATTTCGACAGAAGAACACTGAAGCTTTCTTT.